The sequence of this TCR beta chain was determined in a study of cytomegalovirus exposure and HLA in healthy donors. Study-level points and caveats: Highly shared variants forming one cluster were likely a sequencing artifact.

The PCR employed 60 Vbeta primers together with 13 Jbeta primers. Sequenced by immunoSEQ multiplex PCR; TCRdb stores in-frame clones only, minus some. The sample contains roughly 110,000 clones, approximately 70% of which appear only once. On this clone: What it recognizes is unknown.

V lost 4 bases and J lost 6, with 12 bases in between. The CDR3 runs 13 residues. CDR1 is LNHDA and CDR2 is SQIVND in the germline V gene (reference sequence). Material: PBMCs. The TCR originated in a young woman in good health and CMV-seronegative. The chain recombines TRBV19 with TRBJ1-2; TRBD1 might be the D (5 bases). CDR3 sequence reads: CASSTQYRNGYTF. The CDR3 coding sequence is TGTGCCAGTAGTACTCAATACAGGAATGGCTACACCTTC. Using reference TRBV19 and TRBJ1-2 for the parts outside the CDR3, the full variable domain is DGGITQSPKYLFRKEGQNVTLSCEQNLNHDAMYWYRQDPGQGLRLIYYSQIVNDFQKGDIAEGYSVSREKKESFPLTVTSAQKNPTAFYLCASSTQYRNGYTFGSGTRLTVV.